What follows describes a single T cell receptor (beta chain). Its antigen is undetermined. This record comes from a study of T cell responses to AZD1222 COVID-19 vaccine. Turning to the study itself: Pooled together were second doses at about 4 or about 12 weeks.

The table came from immunoSEQ multiplex PCR; TCRdb's copy has only in-frame clones and leaves some out. The sample includes about 140,000 clones, 70% to 90% seen only once; the top ten take over 1.5%. Looked up from germline, CDR1 is MDHEN and CDR2 is SYDVKM. The CDR3 is 15 residues long. The V gene lost 1 base and the J gene lost 1 base, with 11 bases spanning the gap. Study observations and caveats: Donors were chiefly white British, with a greater number of females, and clonal diversity was perhaps underestimated. Baseline seropositives among AZD1222 recipients totaled only five to seven.

This sequence originates from an adult in good health. The chain carries TRBV28 and TRBJ2-7; tentatively, D is TRBD1 (6 bases). Specimen: peripheral blood, collected on day 0 of AZD1222 vaccination. The CDR3 protein is CASSLYLDSSYEQYF. The CDR3 DNA reads as TGTGCCAGCAGTTTATACTTGGACAGTTCCTACGAGCAGTACTTC.